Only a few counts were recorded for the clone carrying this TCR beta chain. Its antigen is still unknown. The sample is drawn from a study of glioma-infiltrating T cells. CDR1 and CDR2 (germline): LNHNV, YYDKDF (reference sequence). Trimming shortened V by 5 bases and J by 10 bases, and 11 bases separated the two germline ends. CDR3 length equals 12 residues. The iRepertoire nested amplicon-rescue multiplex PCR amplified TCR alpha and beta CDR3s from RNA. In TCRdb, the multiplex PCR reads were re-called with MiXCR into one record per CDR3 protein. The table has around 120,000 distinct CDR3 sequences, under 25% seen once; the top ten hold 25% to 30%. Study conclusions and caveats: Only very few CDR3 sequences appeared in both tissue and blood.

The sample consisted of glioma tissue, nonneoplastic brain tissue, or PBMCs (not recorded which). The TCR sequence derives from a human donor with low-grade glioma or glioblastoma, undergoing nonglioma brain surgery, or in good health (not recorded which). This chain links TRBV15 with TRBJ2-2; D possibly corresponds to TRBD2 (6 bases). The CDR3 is CATSLRGMELFF. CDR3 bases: TGTGCCACCAGCCTCCGGGGGATGGAGCTGTTTTTT. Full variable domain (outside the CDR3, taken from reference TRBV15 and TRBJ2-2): DAMVIQNPRYQVTQFGKPVTLSCSQTLNHNVMYWYQQKSSQAPKLLFHYYDKDFNNEADTPDNFQSRRPNTSFCFLDIRSPGLGDTAMYLCATSLRGMELFFGEGSRLTVL.